This T cell receptor beta chain stems from a study of blood T cell repertoires in COVID-19. Using immunoSEQ multiplex PCR, the repertoire was profiled, and TCRdb retains in-frame clones only, with some absent. The data contain 62,000 or so clones, roughly three quarters of them seen just once; the ten biggest clones take up 14%. The source of this sequence is a man in his fifties or sixties with COVID-19, enrolled during active disease. Sequences were obtained from peripheral blood.

The CDR3 sequence: CASSYQQGSGYGYTF. DNA for the CDR3: TGTGCCAGCAGTTACCAACAGGGATCGGGCTATGGCTACACCTTC. The chain recombines TRBV6-5 with TRBJ1-2, with D tentatively TRBD1 (6 bases). Germline loops: CDR1 MNHEY, CDR2 SVGAGI. The CDR3 loop spans 15 amino acids. V gave up 2 bases and J gave up 4 bases, with 14 bases separating them.